These 6 T cell receptor beta chains originate from one sample sequenced in a study of response to subunit inactivated influenza vaccine. MiXCR, run by TCRdb on the RT-PCR reads, gives a single entry per CDR3 protein. The data hold 550,000 to 600,000 distinct CDR3 sequences, with about 10% observed a single time. This specimen consisted of PBMCs from blood, obtained on the day of vaccination. All receptors derive from a man aged 50-59 years who received an inactivated influenza vaccine.

This clonotype occurred a few times. J is TRBJ2-7 and V is TRBV11-2; 8 bases match TRBD2. The CDR3 consists of 14 residues. Germline values: CDR1 SGHAT, CDR2 FQNNGV. V lost 3 bases to trimming and J lost 4 bases; unmatched junction nucleotides: 5. The CDR3 nucleotides read TGTGCCAGCAGCTTTTCGACTAGCGATTACGAGCAGTACTTC. This sequence encodes CASSFSTSDYEQYF.

This clonotype was observed a few times. J is TRBJ2-7 and V is TRBV28; D call uncertain. Trimming removed 8 bases from V and 3 bases from J, with 20 bases in between. The CDR3 has 15 residues. From germline, CDR1 is MDHEN and CDR2 SYDVKM. CDR3 sequence: CASQSVRARLYEQYF. The CDR3 nucleotides read TGTGCCAGCCAATCTGTAAGGGCCCGTCTCTACGAGCAGTACTTC. Supplemented by reference TRBV28 and TRBJ2-7, the full variable domain reads DVKVTQSSRYLVKRTGEKVFLECVQDMDHENMFWYRQDPGLGLRLIYFSYDVKMKEKGDIPEGYSVSREKKERFSLILESASTNQTSMYLCASQSVRARLYEQYFGPGTRLTVT.

The V call is TRBV5-1, the J call TRBJ2-1; tentative D call: TRBD2 (6 bases). Trimming took 0 bases from V and 1 from J, leaving 14 bases between them. This CDR3 contains 17 residues. The germline CDR1 and CDR2 sequences are SGHRS and YFSETQ. The CDR3 sequence: CASSLAAGSGSYNEQFF. The CDR3 region has the DNA TGCGCCAGCAGCTTGGCCGCGGGAAGCGGATCCTACAATGAGCAGTTCTTC.

The CDR3 protein is CASSARPGATNEKLFF. The CDR3 region has the DNA TGCGCCAGCAGCGCGCGGCCAGGGGCAACTAATGAAAAACTGTTTTTT. This chain uses TRBV5-1 with TRBJ1-4; possible D gene TRBD1, 6 bases. There are 16 residues in the CDR3. Germline V gives CDR1 SGHRS, CDR2 YFSETQ. V gave up 4 bases and J gave up 0 bases, with 13 bases separating them.

In its sample, this clonotype was seen many times. This chain joins TRBV5-1 and TRBJ2-7; 8 bases align to TRBD1. V trimming: 3 bases; J trimming: 2 bases; junction bases outside the gene matches: 10. CDR1 and CDR2 from the germline V gene are SGHRS and YFSETQ. The CDR3 sequence is 16 residues long. The CDR3 nucleotides are TGCGCCAGCAGCTCCAGACCCGGGACAGGCCCCTACGAGCAGTACTTC. Translated: CASSSRPGTGPYEQYF. Combining the CDR3 with reference TRBV5-1 and TRBJ2-7 gives the whole variable domain KAGVTQTPRYLIKTRGQQVTLSCSPISGHRSVSWYQQTPGQGLQFLFEYFSETQRNKGNFPGRFSGRQFSNSRSEMNVSTLELGDSALYLCASSSRPGTGPYEQYFGPGTRLTVT.

This chain links TRBV20-1 with TRBJ1-1; no firm D call. In germline, CDR1 is DFQATT, CDR2 SNEGSKA (reference sequence). The CDR3 is 14 amino acids. The ends were cut back, 0 bases at V and 0 bases at J, with 8 bases in the middle. The DNA for the CDR3 is TGCAGTGCTAGAGATTATGAAATGAACACTGAAGCTTTCTTT. The encoded protein is CSARDYEMNTEAFF.